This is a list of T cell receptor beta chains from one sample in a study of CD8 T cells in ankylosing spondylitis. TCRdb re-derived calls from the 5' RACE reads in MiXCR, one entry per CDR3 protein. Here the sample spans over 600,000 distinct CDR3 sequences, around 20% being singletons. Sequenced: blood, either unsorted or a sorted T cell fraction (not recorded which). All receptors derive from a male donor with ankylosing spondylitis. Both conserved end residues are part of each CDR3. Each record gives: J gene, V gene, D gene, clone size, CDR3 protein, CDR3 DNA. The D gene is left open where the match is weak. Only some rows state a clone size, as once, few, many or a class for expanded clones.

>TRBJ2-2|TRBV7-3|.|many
CASSMGPRETGELFF
TGTGCCAGCAGCATGGGACCGAGGGAAACCGGGGAGCTGTTTTTT
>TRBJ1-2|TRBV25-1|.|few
CASSEMGPLGGYGYTF
TGTGCCAGCAGTGAAATGGGTCCGCTCGGGGGGTATGGCTACACCTTC
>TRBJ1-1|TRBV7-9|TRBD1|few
CASSFDRGDNEAFF
TGTGCCAGCAGCTTTGACAGGGGTGACAATGAAGCTTTCTTT
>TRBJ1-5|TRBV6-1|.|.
CASRTGPPGREPQHF
TGTGCCAGCAGGACGGGACCGCCGGGTAGGGAGCCCCAGCATTTT
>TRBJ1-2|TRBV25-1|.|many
CASTGEGDYGYTF
TGTGCCAGCACGGGGGAAGGGGACTATGGCTACACCTTC
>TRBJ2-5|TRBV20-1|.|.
CSARDGRGRGETQYF
TGCAGTGCTAGAGACGGGAGGGGGCGAGGGGAGACCCAGTACTTC
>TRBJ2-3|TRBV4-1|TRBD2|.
CASSRVTSGGTDTQYF
TGCGCCAGCAGCCGTGTGACTAGCGGGGGCACAGATACGCAGTATTTT
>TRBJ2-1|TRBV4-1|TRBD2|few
CASSQEGTSPEQFF
TGCGCCAGCAGCCAAGAAGGGACTAGCCCTGAGCAGTTCTTC
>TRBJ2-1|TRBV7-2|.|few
CASSKRGGEYDEQFF
TGTGCCAGCAGCAAAAGGGGGGGGGAGTACGATGAGCAGTTCTTC
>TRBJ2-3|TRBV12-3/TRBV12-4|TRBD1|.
CASSFLQGARNTQYF
TGTGCCAGCAGTTTTTTACAGGGGGCAAGGAATACGCAGTATTTT
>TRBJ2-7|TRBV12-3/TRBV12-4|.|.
CASSLATPLKQYF
TGTGCCAGCAGTCTCGCAACTCCCCTCAAGCAGTACTTC
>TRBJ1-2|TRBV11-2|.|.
CASSPSAYGYTF
TGTGCCAGCAGTCCGTCAGCCTATGGCTACACCTTC
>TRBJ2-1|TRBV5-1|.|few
CASSSTVYKQFF
TGCGCCAGCAGCTCGACAGTTTACAAACAGTTCTTC
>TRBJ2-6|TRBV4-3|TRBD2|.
CASSPDGTNSGANVLTF
TGCGCCAGCAGCCCGGACGGGACTAATTCTGGGGCCAACGTCCTGACTTTC
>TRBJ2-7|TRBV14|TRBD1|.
CASSQTGQETYEQYF
TGTGCCAGCAGCCAGACTGGACAGGAGACCTACGAGCAGTACTTC
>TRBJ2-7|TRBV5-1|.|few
CASSLSWSAGRSYEQYF
TGCGCCAGCAGCCTAAGTTGGTCGGCGGGACGATCCTACGAGCAGTACTTC
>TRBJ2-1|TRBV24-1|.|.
CATSDPLAHEQFF
TGTGCCACCAGTGATCCTCTAGCGCATGAGCAGTTCTTC
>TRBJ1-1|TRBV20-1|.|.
CSAREPKAGTEAFF
TGCAGTGCTAGAGAACCGAAGGCTGGCACTGAAGCTTTCTTT
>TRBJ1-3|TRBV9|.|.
CASSLTASIGNTIYF
TGTGCCAGCAGTTTAACAGCCTCTATCGGAAACACCATATATTTT
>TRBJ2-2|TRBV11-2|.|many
CASSLVRGGTGELFF
TGTGCCAGCAGCTTAGTAAGGGGTGGCACCGGGGAGCTGTTTTTT
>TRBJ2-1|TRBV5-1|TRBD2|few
CASSLGSGLASNEQFF
TGCGCCAGCAGCTTGGGGAGTGGACTAGCGTCCAATGAGCAGTTCTTC
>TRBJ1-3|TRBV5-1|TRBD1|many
CASSTGASGNTIYF
TGCGCCAGCAGTACAGGGGCCTCTGGAAACACCATATATTTT
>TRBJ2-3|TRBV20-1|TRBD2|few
CSAPPRTSGTDTQYF
TGCAGTGCCCCCCCCCGGACTAGCGGCACAGATACGCAGTATTTT
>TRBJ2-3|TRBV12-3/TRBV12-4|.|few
CASSLASGGGTDTQYF
TGTGCCAGCAGTTTAGCTAGCGGAGGGGGCACAGATACGCAGTATTTT
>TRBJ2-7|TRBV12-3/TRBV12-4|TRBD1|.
CASSQRQGVEQYF
TGTGCCAGCAGTCAACGACAGGGCGTCGAGCAGTACTTC
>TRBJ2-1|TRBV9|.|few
CASSVLGGQPPYREQFF
TGTGCCAGCAGCGTATTGGGGGGGCAACCCCCCTACCGGGAGCAGTTCTTC
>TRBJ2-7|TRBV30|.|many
CAWSPVGYEQYF
TGTGCCTGGAGTCCGGTCGGATACGAGCAGTACTTC
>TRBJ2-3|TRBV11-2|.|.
CATEGLTDTQYF
TGTGCCACCGAGGGGCTCACAGATACGCAGTATTTT
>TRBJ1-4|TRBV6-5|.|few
CASSYGGQLEKLFF
TGTGCCAGCAGTTACGGGGGGCAACTTGAAAAACTGTTTTTT
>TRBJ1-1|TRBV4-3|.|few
CASSQKFEQNTEAFF
TGCGCCAGCAGCCAAAAGTTCGAACAGAACACTGAAGCTTTCTTT
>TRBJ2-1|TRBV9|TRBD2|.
CASSATSGIGNEQFF
TGTGCCAGCAGCGCAACTAGCGGGATAGGGAATGAGCAGTTCTTC
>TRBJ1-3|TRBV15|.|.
CATRGYSNTIYF
TGTGCCACCCGTGGTTATTCAAACACCATATATTTT
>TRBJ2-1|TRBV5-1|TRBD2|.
CASNSLGLAGYNEQFF
TGCGCCAGCAACTCCCTTGGACTAGCGGGATACAATGAGCAGTTCTTC
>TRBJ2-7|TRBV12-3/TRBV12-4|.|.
CASRAGSWLDKGEQYF
TGTGCCAGCAGGGCCGGGTCTTGGCTAGACAAGGGCGAGCAGTACTTC
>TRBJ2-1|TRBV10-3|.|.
CAISEFPNEQFF
TGTGCCATCAGTGAGTTCCCCAATGAGCAGTTCTTC
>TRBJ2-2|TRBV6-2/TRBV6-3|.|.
CASSFLGLNTGELFF
TGTGCCAGCAGTTTTCTGGGACTTAACACCGGGGAGCTGTTTTTT
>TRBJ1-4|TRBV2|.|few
CASSVSRNEKLFF
TGTGCCAGCAGTGTCTCGAGAAATGAAAAACTGTTTTTT
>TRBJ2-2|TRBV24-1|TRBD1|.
CATSDKHRGLNTGELFF
TGTGCCACCAGTGATAAACACAGGGGGCTGAACACCGGGGAGCTGTTTTTT
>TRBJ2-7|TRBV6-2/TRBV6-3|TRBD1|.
CASSYSDRVDEQYF
TGTGCCAGCAGTTACTCTGACAGGGTTGACGAGCAGTACTTC
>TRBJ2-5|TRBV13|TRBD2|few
CASSLGLAGGPEETQYF
TGTGCCAGCAGCTTAGGACTAGCGGGGGGGCCGGAGGAGACCCAGTACTTC
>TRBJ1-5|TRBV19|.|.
CASSINGGLLPQHF
TGTGCCAGTAGTATAAACGGGGGGCTGTTGCCCCAGCATTTT
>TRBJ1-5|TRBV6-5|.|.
CASSLNQASNQPQHF
TGTGCCAGCAGTTTAAATCAGGCTAGCAATCAGCCCCAGCATTTT
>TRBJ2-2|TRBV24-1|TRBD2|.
CATSDGLAGATGELFF
TGTGCCACCAGTGATGGACTAGCGGGAGCCACCGGGGAGCTGTTTTTT
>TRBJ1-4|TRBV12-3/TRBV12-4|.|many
CASRPGLLTNEKLFF
TGTGCCAGCAGACCAGGGTTATTGACTAATGAAAAACTGTTTTTT
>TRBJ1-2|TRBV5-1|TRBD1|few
CASSTRQGSSYTF
TGCGCCAGCAGCACCCGACAGGGTAGTAGCTACACCTTC
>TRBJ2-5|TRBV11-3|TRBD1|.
CASSKDRLGETQYF
TGTGCCAGCAGCAAGGACAGGCTTGGAGAGACCCAGTACTTC
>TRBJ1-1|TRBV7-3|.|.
CASSFGQHTEAFF
TGTGCCAGCAGTTTTGGACAGCACACTGAAGCTTTCTTT
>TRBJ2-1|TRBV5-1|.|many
CASSLEAREGGEQFF
TGCGCCAGCAGCTTGGAGGCGCGGGAAGGGGGTGAGCAGTTCTTC
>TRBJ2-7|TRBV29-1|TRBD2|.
CSARAGEAYVQYF
TGCAGCGCCAGAGCGGGGGAGGCCTACGTGCAGTACTTC
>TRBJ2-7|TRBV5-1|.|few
CASSTDPSSYEQYF
TGCGCCAGCAGCACTGATCCTAGCTCCTACGAGCAGTACTTC
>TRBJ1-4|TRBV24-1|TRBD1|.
CATSDRTGFNEKLFF
TGTGCCACCAGTGATCGGACAGGGTTTAATGAAAAACTGTTTTTT
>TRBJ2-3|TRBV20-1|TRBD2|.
CSARDARGGAKDTQYF
TGCAGTGCTAGAGACGCCCGCGGGGGGGCCAAAGATACGCAGTATTTT